Only a few counts were recorded for the clone carrying this T cell receptor (beta chain). The sample comes from a study of blood T cell repertoires in COVID-19. Turning to the study itself: Samples of COVID-19 (acute and convalescent) were obtained from the United States, Italy and Spain. PBMCs, B-cell-depleted T cells, or T cells provided the cDNA or gDNA that made up the material.

In the authors' workflow: Reference gene primer amplification gave nucleated cell count estimates. Libraries were prepared by immunoSEQ multiplex PCR; TCRdb keeps only in-frame clonotypes and omits some of them. The V and J calls and the clone size are those of that table, but D and trimming were determined from the DNA. The sample has about 14,000 clones, 70% to 90% seen once. This CDR3 spans 15 amino acids. Trimming cost V 3 bases and J 2 bases; bases outside gene matches: 2. CDR1 and CDR2 (germline): GTSNPN, SVGIG (reference sequence). This clonotype was sampled from a man older than 75 with acute or convalescent COVID-19. The rearrangement uses TRBV30 and TRBJ1-6; TRBD1 agrees at 9 bases. Material for sequencing was peripheral blood. Here the CDR3 reads CAWRGQGPYNSPLHF. CDR3 DNA: TGTGCCTGGAGGGGACAGGGCCCCTATAATTCACCCCTCCACTTT. The entire variable domain, with the rest obtained from reference TRBV30 and TRBJ1-6, is as follows: SQTIHQWPATLVQPVGSPLSLECTVEGTSNPNLYWYRQAAGRGLQLLFYSVGIGQISSEVPQNLSASRPQDRQFILSSKKLLLSDSGFYLCAWRGQGPYNSPLHFGNGTRLTVT.